This TCR beta chain is drawn from a study of OX40 agonist ivuxolimab in advanced cancers. Whole-study results and caveats: Clones of CD4+ and CD8+ blood T cells grew by week 6 at doses of 0.1 to 3.0 mg/kg. The study found that CD8+ T cells averaged more expanded clones than CD4+.

Trimming took 4 bases from V and 4 from J, leaving 32 bases between them. The CDR3 runs 21 residues. Germline CDR1 LNHDA, CDR2 SQIVND (reference sequence). Sequencing was performed with immunoSEQ multiplex PCR; in TCRdb, only in-frame clones are kept and a portion is missing. This sample has approximately 13,000 clones, with 82% found just once. Details on this clone: No antigen is known for it.

This chain connects TRBV19 to TRBJ2-1, with D perhaps matching TRBD1 (6 bases). This TCR was recovered from an adult with an advanced solid tumor such as melanoma, head and neck, liver or kidney cancer. The specimen comprised CD4+ or CD8+ T cells sorted from blood, sampled in a trial of the OX40 agonist ivuxolimab. The CDR3 loop is CASSKNPGTIGNRKNYNEQFF. The CDR3 DNA follows: TGTGCCAGTAGTAAAAACCCCGGGACAATCGGGAATCGCAAAAATTACAATGAGCAGTTCTTC. Filled out from reference TRBV19 and TRBJ2-1, the complete variable domain reads DGGITQSPKYLFRKEGQNVTLSCEQNLNHDAMYWYRQDPGQGLRLIYYSQIVNDFQKGDIAEGYSVSREKKESFPLTVTSAQKNPTAFYLCASSKNPGTIGNRKNYNEQFFGPGTRLTVL.